Listed below are T cell receptor beta chains from one sample, sequenced in a study of blood T cell repertoires in COVID-19. Sequenced by immunoSEQ multiplex PCR; TCRdb stores in-frame clones only, minus some. The profile shows about 240,000 clones, roughly 86% of them singletons. The material sequenced was PBMCs or T cells enriched from blood (not recorded which). Receptors originate from a woman in her 40s with acute COVID-19. CDR3s include the opening cysteine and the closing phenylalanine or tryptophan. D genes are given only for firm matches. For some rows the clone size is stated as once, few or many, or as a class when expanded; others skip it.

CDR3 | DNA | D | size | length | J | V
CASSQGLAGVPEGEQYF | TGTGCCAGCAGCCAGGGACTAGCGGGAGTCCCGGAGGGCGAGCAGTACTTC | TRBD2 | - | 17 | TRBJ2-7 | TRBV13
CASSQLSGKDEQFF | TGTGCCAGCAGTCAACTTTCAGGGAAGGATGAGCAGTTCTTC | - | - | 14 | TRBJ2-1 | TRBV2
CASSVGLAANTGELFF | TGTGCCAGCAGCGTAGGGCTAGCGGCGAACACCGGGGAGCTGTTTTTT | TRBD2 | - | 16 | TRBJ2-2 | TRBV9
CASAASGTYNEQFF | TGCGCCAGCGCGGCTAGCGGGACTTACAATGAGCAGTTCTTC | TRBD2 | - | 14 | TRBJ2-1 | TRBV5-1
CASGLKAGASYEQYF | TGTGCCAGCGGACTCAAAGCGGGGGCCTCCTACGAGCAGTACTTC | TRBD2 | - | 15 | TRBJ2-7 | TRBV11-3
CASQTPDRSYGYTF | TGTGCCAGCCAAACCCCGGACAGAAGCTATGGCTACACCTTC | - | - | 14 | TRBJ1-2 | TRBV28
CATRDGGNTDTQYF | TGTGCCACTAGGGACGGGGGGAACACAGATACGCAGTATTTT | TRBD2 | - | 14 | TRBJ2-3 | TRBV2
CASRPGNRNTEAFF | TGTGCCAGCAGACCGGGTAATAGGAACACTGAAGCTTTCTTT | - | - | 14 | TRBJ1-1 | TRBV5-4
CASSIPTGSGNTIYF | TGTGCCAGTAGCATACCTACAGGGTCTGGAAACACCATATATTTT | - | few | 15 | TRBJ1-3 | TRBV19
CATSDRETTNTGELFF | TGTGCCACCAGTGACCGGGAAACTACGAACACCGGGGAGCTGTTTTTT | - | - | 16 | TRBJ2-2 | TRBV24-1
CACTRGGSLIEQFF | TGTGCCTGCACCAGAGGGGGCAGTTTAATTGAGCAGTTCTTC | TRBD1 | once | 14 | TRBJ2-1 | TRBV30
CASSDRGSNQPQHF | TGTGCCAGCAGCGACAGGGGTAGCAATCAGCCCCAGCATTTT | TRBD1 | - | 14 | TRBJ1-5 | TRBV3-1/TRBV3-2
CASSHLAGVKYNEQFF | TGTGCCAGCAGCCACCTAGCGGGAGTCAAGTACAATGAGCAGTTCTTC | TRBD2 | - | 16 | TRBJ2-1 | TRBV7-2
CASSSPSLRSSYNEQFF | TGTGCCAGCAGCTCCCCGTCATTGCGGAGCTCCTACAATGAGCAGTTCTTC | - | - | 17 | TRBJ2-1 | TRBV7-9
CASSSPGTSGTNTGELFF | TGTGCCAGCAGTTCCCCCGGGACTAGCGGAACGAACACCGGGGAGCTGTTTTTT | TRBD2 | - | 18 | TRBJ2-2 | TRBV28
CASKLGGTDTYEQYF | TGTGCCAGTAAGTTGGGTGGGACAGATACCTACGAGCAGTACTTC | TRBD1 | - | 15 | TRBJ2-7 | TRBV19
CASKTIGLVEADTQYF | TGTGCCAGCAAGACGATAGGACTAGTGGAAGCAGATACGCAGTATTTT | TRBD2 | - | 16 | TRBJ2-3 | TRBV27
CASHRGDNEQFF | TGTGCCAGCCATCGGGGGGACAATGAGCAGTTCTTC | TRBD2 | - | 12 | TRBJ2-1 | TRBV27
CASSPRTSGRVARELFF | TGTGCCAGCAGCCCCCGGACTAGCGGGAGGGTTGCTAGGGAGCTGTTTTTT | TRBD2 | - | 17 | TRBJ2-2 | TRBV5-5
CASSRDVGTGFSSPLHF | TGTGCCAGCAGCCGGGACGTCGGGACAGGGTTCTCCTCACCCCTCCACTTT | TRBD1 | - | 17 | TRBJ1-6 | TRBV5-8
CASSQDRGSGAGANVLTF | TGCGCCAGCAGCCAAGATCGAGGGAGCGGGGCTGGGGCCAACGTCCTGACTTTC | TRBD2 | - | 18 | TRBJ2-6 | TRBV4-1
CASSQIGGSTDTQYF | TGTGCCAGCAGCCAAATCGGGGGGAGCACAGATACGCAGTATTTT | TRBD2 | - | 15 | TRBJ2-3 | TRBV3-1/TRBV3-2
CASSEVSGNTGELFF | TGTGCCAGCAGTGAAGTGAGCGGGAACACCGGGGAGCTGTTTTTT | - | - | 15 | TRBJ2-2 | TRBV25-1
CASSKGQGNYGYTF | TGTGCCAGTAGTAAAGGACAGGGGAACTATGGCTACACCTTC | TRBD1 | once | 14 | TRBJ1-2 | TRBV19
CASSVGTSGAAYQETQYF | TGTGCCAGCAGCGTCGGGACTAGCGGGGCCGCTTACCAAGAGACCCAGTACTTC | TRBD2 | - | 18 | TRBJ2-5 | TRBV9
CASSLTSGVAHEQFF | TGTGCCAGCAGCCTGACTAGCGGAGTCGCCCATGAGCAGTTCTTC | TRBD2 | few | 15 | TRBJ2-1 | TRBV27
CASSLGDYSSYNEQFF | TGTGCCAGCAGCTTGGGGGACTACAGCTCCTACAATGAGCAGTTCTTC | TRBD2 | - | 16 | TRBJ2-1 | TRBV5-4
CASSTTSGPDNEQFF | TGTGCCAGCAGTACGACTAGCGGGCCAGACAATGAGCAGTTCTTC | TRBD2 | - | 15 | TRBJ2-1 | TRBV6-1